This TCR beta chain emerged from a study of graft-versus-host responses after intestinal transplantation. Study observations and caveats: Early post-transplant falls in HvG clones accompanied the peak levels of circulating GvH clones.

The CDR3 spans 12 residues. CDR1 and CDR2 from the germline V gene are MGHRA and YSYEKL. Trimming removed 3 bases at V and 7 bases at J, with 4 bases between. This clone was counted once. As yet, its antigen is unknown. Assay: immunoSEQ multiplex PCR; the TCRdb copy retains only in-frame clones and omits some. The repertoire has thousands of clones, less than 95% of them found once; the top ten carry 1% to 1.5%. This TCR was recovered from a human patient who received an intestinal transplant, so some T cells may come from the graft donor. The rearrangement joins TRBV4-1 to TRBJ1-6; D gene uncertain. Sequencing used PBMCs, obtained 11 days after intestinal transplantation. CDR3 DNA: TGCGCCAGCAGCCACCGCAATTCACCCCTCCACTTT. Amino acid sequence: CASSHRNSPLHF.